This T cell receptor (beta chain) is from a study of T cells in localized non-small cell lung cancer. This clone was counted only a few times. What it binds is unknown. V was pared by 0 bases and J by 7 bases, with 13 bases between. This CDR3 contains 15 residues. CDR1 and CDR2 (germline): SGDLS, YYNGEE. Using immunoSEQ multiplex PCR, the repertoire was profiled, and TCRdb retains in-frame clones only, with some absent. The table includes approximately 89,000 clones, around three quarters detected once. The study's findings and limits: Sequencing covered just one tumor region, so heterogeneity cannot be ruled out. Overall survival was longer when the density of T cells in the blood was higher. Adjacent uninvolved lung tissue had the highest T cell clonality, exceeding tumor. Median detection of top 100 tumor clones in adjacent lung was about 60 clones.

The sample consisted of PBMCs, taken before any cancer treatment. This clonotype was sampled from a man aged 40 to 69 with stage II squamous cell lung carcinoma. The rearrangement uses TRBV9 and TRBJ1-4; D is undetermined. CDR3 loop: CASSVGRERVEKLFF. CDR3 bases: TGTGCCAGCAGCGTAGGGAGGGAGCGTGTTGAAAAACTGTTTTTT.